These 3 T cell receptor beta chains were all obtained from the same sample, sequenced in a study of cytomegalovirus exposure and HLA in healthy donors. Clones were sequenced by immunoSEQ multiplex PCR, and TCRdb holds only the in-frame ones, with some missing. The data show about 260,000 clones, 90% seen once. The sample comprised PBMCs. The source of these receptors is a woman aged 25 to 45 in good health and CMV-seronegative.

J is TRBJ2-7 and V is TRBV4-3; D is perhaps TRBD1 (6 bases). Trimming cost V 6 bases and J 1 base, with 13 bases left between them. This CDR3 is 14 amino acids long. The germline CDR1 and CDR2 sequences are LGHNA and YSLEER. This chain's CDR3 is CASSPAQGSYEQYF. CDR3 DNA: TGCGCCAGCAGTCCCGCCCAGGGGTCCTACGAGCAGTACTTC.

In this sample, this clone turned up a few times. V usage is TRBV7-3 and J usage is TRBJ2-3, with D unclear. Germline CDR1 reads SGHTA; CDR2 reads FQGTGA. The length of the CDR3 is 12 residues. The germline V and J ends were trimmed by 5 bases and 8 bases, with 11 bases remaining between them. The CDR3 protein is CASSPSMGTQYF. The CDR3 DNA reads as TGTGCCAGCAGCCCATCTATGGGTACGCAGTATTTT.

The chain has TRBV29-1 and TRBJ2-7; D is ambiguous. Germline CDR1 is SQVTM and CDR2 is ANQGSEA. This CDR3 is 12 amino acids long. Trimming shortened V by 7 bases and J by 6 bases, and 16 bases separated the two germline ends. The CDR3 nucleotides read TGCAGCGCAGGACGGACCATAGGCGAGCAGTACTTC. Protein product: CSAGRTIGEQYF.